The T cell receptor beta chain under discussion was sequenced for a study of cytomegalovirus exposure and HLA in healthy donors. Study-level findings and limits: Among TCR beta chains of equal frequency, HLA-associated ones were more clonally expanded in a later analysis.

CDR1 is SGHNT and CDR2 is YENEEA in the germline V gene. Trimming took 5 bases from V and 3 from J, leaving 14 bases between them. CDR3 size: 14 residues. This clone was counted a few times. The antigen is not known. This likely traces to a read error, being one base from a far larger clone. PCR employed 60 Vbeta and 13 Jbeta primers. Here immunoSEQ multiplex PCR was the method, and the copy in TCRdb shows in-frame clones only, minus some. This table holds 150,000 or so clones, approximately 86% found once. The sample was PBMCs. This TCR derives from a male donor in good health and CMV-seronegative. This chain joins TRBV11-3 and TRBJ2-7; a possible D gene is TRBD1 (6 bases). The CDR3 coding sequence is TGTGCCAGCAGCCAAGAGACAGGTATCTACGAGCAGTACTTC. Protein: CASSQETGIYEQYF.